Shown below are 19 T cell receptor beta chains from a single sample sequenced in a study of blood T cell repertoires in COVID-19. Produced via immunoSEQ multiplex PCR; TCRdb's table is partial and in-frame only. Of 130,000 or so clones listed, roughly 80% are singletons. The sequencing sample was made of peripheral blood. The receptor source for this set is a woman of 80 years or more with acute or convalescent COVID-19.

The rearrangement joins TRBV7-2 to TRBJ1-6; D ambiguous. Germline values: CDR1 SGHTA, CDR2 FQGNSA. This CDR3 contains 12 residues. The V gene lost 11 bases and the J gene lost 10 bases, with 15 bases spanning the gap. CDR3 sequence reads: CASGVRSSPLHF. The CDR3 DNA follows: TGTGCCTCCGGGGTACGGAGCTCACCCCTCCACTTT.

This clone came up a few times. V and J are TRBV25-1 and TRBJ1-2; no definite D call. The CDR3 runs to 16 residues. V gave up 6 bases and J gave up 7 bases, with 24 bases separating them. From germline, CDR1 is MGHDK and CDR2 SYGVNS. CDR3 sequence: CASSEHSIRESRGYTF. Written as DNA, the CDR3 is TGTGCCAGCAGCGAACACAGTATAAGAGAATCGCGTGGCTACACCTTC.

J is TRBJ1-5 and V is TRBV19; no firm D call. The germline V gene encodes CDR1 LNHDA and CDR2 SQIVND (reference sequence). The CDR3 is 15 amino acids. V lost 7 bases, J lost 9 bases, and 22 bases lay in between. The CDR3: CASMDSGVRGGPQHF. Here the CDR3 DNA reads TGTGCCAGTATGGATAGCGGGGTTCGGGGAGGGCCCCAGCATTTT. The full variable domain, completed using reference TRBV19 and TRBJ1-5, is DGGITQSPKYLFRKEGQNVTLSCEQNLNHDAMYWYRQDPGQGLRLIYYSQIVNDFQKGDIAEGYSVSREKKESFPLTVTSAQKNPTAFYLCASMDSGVRGGPQHFGDGTRLSIL.

The chain's CDR3 is CASSQQGLNQPQHF. CDR3 nucleotide sequence: TGTGCCAGCAGCCAACAGGGATTGAACCAGCCCCAGCATTTT. V usage is TRBV3-1 (or the pseudogene TRBV3-2) and J usage is TRBJ1-5; D perhaps matches TRBD1 (5 bases). Trimming took off 2 bases at V and 7 bases at J, with 12 bases between the two ends. Germline CDR1 reads LGHDT; CDR2 reads YNNKEL (reference sequence). This CDR3 contains 14 residues.

For the CDR3, the DNA is TGTGCCAGCAGTTACTCATGGCAGGGGAATTCACCCCTCCACTTT. Its translation is CASSYSWQGNSPLHF. The chain has TRBV6-6 and TRBJ1-6; maybe TRBD1 (6 bases). CDR3 length: 15 amino acids. Germline assignment: CDR1 MNHNY and CDR2 SVGAGI (reference sequence). Between the trimmed V and J ends, which lost 0 bases and 7 bases, there was a span of 10 bases.

This clone was detected only a few times. The chain carries TRBV6-5 and TRBJ1-2; 7 positions agree with TRBD1. V lost 5 bases, J lost 4 bases, and 7 bases stayed unmatched. The germline V gene encodes CDR1 MNHEY and CDR2 SVGAGI. The CDR3 sequence is 14 residues long. The CDR3 nucleotides read TGTGCCAGCAGTCCAGGGGGGCGCGGCTATGGCTACACCTTC. It specifies CASSPGGRGYGYTF.

V and J are TRBV7-2 and TRBJ1-5; D remains unclear. In germline, CDR1 is SGHTA, CDR2 FQGNSA. Trimming shortened V by 2 bases and J by 7 bases, and 15 bases separated the two germline ends. The CDR3 spans 15 residues. In nucleotides, the CDR3 is TGTGCCAGCAGCTTAATCGTCACAAACAAGCAGCCCCAGCATTTT. Amino acids: CASSLIVTNKQPQHF.

The CDR3 region is CASSTGTPGNEQFF. CDR3 DNA sequence: TGCGCCAGCAGCACCGGGACTCCCGGGAATGAGCAGTTCTTC. The J gene is TRBJ2-1, the V gene TRBV5-1, with TRBD2 as a possible D gene (6 bases). This CDR3 is 14 amino acids long. With 4 bases removed from V and 7 bases from J, the gap between germline ends came to 15 bases. Germline CDR1 is SGHRS and CDR2 is YFSETQ.

The CDR3 spells CASSYGGTYEQYF. The CDR3 DNA reads TGTGCCAGCAGTTACGGGGGCACGTACGAGCAGTACTTC. The rearrangement uses TRBV6-5 and TRBJ2-7, with D possibly matching TRBD1 (6 bases). The CDR3 spans 13 residues. With 2 bases removed from V and 4 bases from J, the gap between germline ends came to 9 bases. Germline loops: CDR1 MNHEY, CDR2 SVGAGI.

The genes are TRBV9 and TRBJ2-2; 8 bases fit TRBD2. CDR3 length: 16 amino acids. Germline values: CDR1 SGDLS, CDR2 YYNGEE. V lost 4 bases and J lost 0; bases outside the gene matches: 5. The CDR3 DNA sequence: TGTGCCAGCAGCACATTAGCGGGGCCGAACACCGGGGAGCTGTTTTTT. This sequence encodes CASSTLAGPNTGELFF.

In this sample, this clone turned up a few times. The chain employs TRBV12-5 and TRBJ1-1; D unclear. The CDR3 covers 12 residues. Trimming cost V 6 bases and J 2 bases, with 7 bases left between them. Germline V gives CDR1 LGHNT, CDR2 FRNRAP. CDR3 region: CASGAANTEAFF. The CDR3 bases are TGTGCTAGTGGAGCTGCTAACACTGAAGCTTTCTTT. Looking up the rest from reference TRBV12-5 and TRBJ1-1 gives the full variable domain: DARVTQTPRHKVTEMGQEVTMRCQPILGHNTVFWYRQTMMQGLELLAYFRNRAPLDDSGMPKDRFSAEMPDATLATLKIQPSEPRDSAVYFCASGAANTEAFFGQGTRLTVV.

The chain links TRBV18 to TRBJ1-2; TRBD1 is a possible D gene (6 bases). The germline V gene has CDR1 KGHSH and CDR2 LQKENI. The CDR3 contains 14 residues. V was shortened by 3 bases and J by 4 bases, with 12 bases between the two germline ends. The CDR3 loop reads CASSPSGQIYGYTF. CDR3 nucleotide sequence: TGTGCCAGCTCACCCTCCGGACAGATCTATGGCTACACCTTC.

The rearrangement uses TRBV27 and TRBJ2-7, with D possibly matching TRBD2 (6 bases). Germline CDR1 and CDR2: MNHEY and SMNVEV (reference sequence). The CDR3 runs to 13 residues. V lost 5 bases to trimming and J lost 2 bases, with 10 bases between them. CDR3 sequence: CASSVGSTYEQYF. CDR3 DNA sequence: TGTGCCAGCAGTGTCGGGAGTACCTACGAGCAGTACTTC.

This chain uses TRBV30 with TRBJ1-1; D uncertain. V lost 4 bases and J lost 6, with 12 bases in between. The CDR3 extends over 12 amino acids. From germline, CDR1 is GTSNPN and CDR2 SVGIG (reference sequence). In DNA, the CDR3 is TGTGCCTGGACCCCCCCTCCGGCTGAAGCTTTCTTT. Protein: CAWTPPPAEAFF.

The DNA of the CDR3 is TGTGCCAGCAGTGCACCCCCCAGGGGATTAGGAGAAAAACTGTTTTTT. Translating it yields CASSAPPRGLGEKLFF. The chain employs TRBV6-4 and TRBJ1-4; weak D call: TRBD1 (6 bases). Trimming left V 4 bases short and J 8 bases short, with 20 bases between. CDR1 and CDR2 (germline): MRHNA, SNTAGT. This CDR3 spans 16 amino acids.

The chain joins TRBV25-1 to TRBJ1-2; 7 nucleotides line up with TRBD1. V was clipped by 2 bases and J by 7 bases; unmatched bases: 4. This CDR3 has 13 amino acids. Germline loops: CDR1 MGHDK, CDR2 SYGVNS. The chain's CDR3 is CASSEGTARGYTF. In DNA form, the CDR3 reads TGTGCCAGCAGTGAAGGGACAGCACGTGGCTACACCTTC.

This chain joins TRBV6-2 or TRBV6-3 and TRBJ1-1, with D possibly TRBD1 on 5 matching bases. Germline CDR1 and CDR2: MNHEY and SVGEGT. V was cut by 2 bases and J by 7 bases, with 14 bases left in between. CDR3 length equals 14 residues. The CDR3 DNA reads TGTGCCAGCAGTTACATCCAGGGTCGGAGTGAAGCTTTCTTT. Amino acids: CASSYIQGRSEAFF.

The V and J genes are TRBV5-6 and TRBJ1-5; the D gene is possibly TRBD1 (6 bases). This CDR3 contains 14 residues. Trimming pared 4 bases from V and 2 bases from J, leaving 10 bases between. Germline V gene lookup returns CDR1 SGHDT and CDR2 YYEEEE. The DNA for the CDR3 is TGTGCCAGCAGCCACTGGACAGGCAATCAGCCCCAGCATTTT. Its translation: CASSHWTGNQPQHF.

V and J are TRBV6-5 and TRBJ1-2; D is uncertain. V was clipped by 8 bases and J by 2 bases, with 3 bases between them. There are 10 residues in the CDR3. The germline V gene encodes CDR1 MNHEY and CDR2 SVGAGI. CDR3 bases: TGTGCCAGCCGGAACTATGGCTACACCTTC. This gives the protein CASRNYGYTF.